This TCR beta chain was captured by sequencing in a study of T cells in Graves' hyperthyroidism and ophthalmopathy. The germline V gene has CDR1 DFQATT and CDR2 SNEGSKA (reference sequence). V was pared by 6 bases and J by 4 bases, with 22 bases between. CDR3 size: 15 residues. There were TCR beta CDR3 regions amplified from RNA transcripts. The study used the HTBI primer set for a first-round RT-PCR of the TCR CDR3. TCRdb reprocessed the multiplex PCR reads via MiXCR and lists one record per CDR3 protein. The sample yields fewer than 350,000 distinct CDR3 sequences, over 20% seen once. The authors obtained PBMCs from roughly 10 ml of fresh peripheral blood. This clonotype was found many times.

The chain couples TRBV20-1 to TRBJ2-7; possible D gene TRBD1, 6 bases. Specimen: blood. This TCR was sampled from a woman in her 50s with Graves' hyperthyroidism. The CDR3 DNA reads TGCAGTGCCCTAAAAACCACAGGGTTAGGATACGAGCAGTACTTC. It specifies CSALKTTGLGYEQYF.